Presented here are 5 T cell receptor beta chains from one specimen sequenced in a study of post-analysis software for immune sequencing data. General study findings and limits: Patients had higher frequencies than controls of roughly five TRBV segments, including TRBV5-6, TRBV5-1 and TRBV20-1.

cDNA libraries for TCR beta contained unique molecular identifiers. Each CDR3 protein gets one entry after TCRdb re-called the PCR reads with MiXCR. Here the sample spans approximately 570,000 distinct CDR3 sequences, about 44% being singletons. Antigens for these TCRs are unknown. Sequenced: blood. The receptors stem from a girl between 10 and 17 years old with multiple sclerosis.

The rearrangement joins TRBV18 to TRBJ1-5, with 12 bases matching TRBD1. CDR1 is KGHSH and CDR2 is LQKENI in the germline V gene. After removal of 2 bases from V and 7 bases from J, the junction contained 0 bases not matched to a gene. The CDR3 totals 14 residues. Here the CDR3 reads CASSPGTGGQPQHF. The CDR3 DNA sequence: TGTGCCAGCTCACCAGGGACAGGGGGCCAGCCCCAGCATTTT.

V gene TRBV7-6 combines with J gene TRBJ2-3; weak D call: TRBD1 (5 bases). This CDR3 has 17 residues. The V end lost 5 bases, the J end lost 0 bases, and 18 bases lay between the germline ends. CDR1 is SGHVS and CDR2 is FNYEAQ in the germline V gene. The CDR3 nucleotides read TGTGCCAGCAGCCTAGGGGCTTTTTTTGCTAGCACAGATACGCAGTATTTT. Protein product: CASSLGAFFASTDTQYF.

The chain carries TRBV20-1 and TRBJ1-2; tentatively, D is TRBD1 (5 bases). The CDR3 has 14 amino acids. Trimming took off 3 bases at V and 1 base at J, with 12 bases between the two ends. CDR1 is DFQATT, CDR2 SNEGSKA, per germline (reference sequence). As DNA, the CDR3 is TGCAGTGCTAGTGAACAGGCACTTAACTATGGCTACACCTTC. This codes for CSASEQALNYGYTF.

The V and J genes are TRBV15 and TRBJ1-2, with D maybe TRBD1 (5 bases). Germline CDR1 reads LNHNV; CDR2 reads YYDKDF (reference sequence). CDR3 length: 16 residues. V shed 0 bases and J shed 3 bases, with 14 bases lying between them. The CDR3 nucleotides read TGTGCCACCAGCAGAGATTTGTCAGGGCAATACTATGGCTACACCTTC. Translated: CATSRDLSGQYYGYTF.

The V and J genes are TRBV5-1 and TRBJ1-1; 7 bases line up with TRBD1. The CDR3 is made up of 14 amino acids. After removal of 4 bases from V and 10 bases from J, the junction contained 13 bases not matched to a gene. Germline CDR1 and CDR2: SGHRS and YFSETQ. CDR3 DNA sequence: TGCGCCAGCAGCCCCGGGACAGTTGCTGAAACAGCTTTCTTT. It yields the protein CASSPGTVAETAFF.